A selection of T cell receptor beta chains follows, all from one sample in a study of response to subunit inactivated influenza vaccine. TCRdb ran MiXCR on the RT-PCR reads and lists one entry per CDR3 protein. The table shows about 240,000 distinct CDR3 sequences, with 10% to 15% occurring only once. This material consisted of non-naive T cells sorted from PBMCs, taken roughly 15 days before vaccination. The receptor source for this set is a man in his fifties or sixties who received an inactivated influenza vaccine. CDR3s include the opening cysteine and the closing phenylalanine or tryptophan. A D gene is named only where the DNA matches it firmly. Expanded clones get a size class; other rows say once, few or many, or leave the size out.

D: TRBD2; size: few; J: TRBJ2-1; V: TRBV2; CDR3: CASTSGLAMSEQFF; DNA: TGTGCCAGCACATCCGGACTAGCGATGAGTGAGCAGTTCTTC
D: NA; size: NA; J: TRBJ2-2; V: TRBV19; CDR3: CASSHTNRPGELFF; DNA: TGTGCCAGTAGTCATACAAATCGCCCCGGGGAGCTGTTTTTT
D: NA; size: few; J: TRBJ2-6; V: TRBV19; CDR3: CASAQGYFSSGANVLTF; DNA: TGTGCCAGTGCCCAGGGGTATTTCAGCTCTGGGGCCAACGTCCTGACTTTC
D: NA; size: NA; J: TRBJ2-7; V: TRBV2; CDR3: CASKSDQIWGEQYF; DNA: TGTGCCAGCAAATCAGACCAGATATGGGGCGAGCAGTACTTC
D: TRBD1; size: NA; J: TRBJ2-3; V: TRBV5-1; CDR3: CASSTQGAGTDTQYF; DNA: TGCGCCAGCAGCACACAGGGGGCTGGCACAGATACGCAGTATTTT
D: TRBD1; size: NA; J: TRBJ1-1; V: TRBV5-1; CDR3: CASSKDRPNTEAFF; DNA: TGCGCCAGCAGCAAGGACAGGCCGAACACTGAAGCTTTCTTT
D: NA; size: NA; J: TRBJ2-1; V: TRBV19; CDR3: CASSSTGRYNEQFF; DNA: TGTGCCAGTAGTTCCACAGGGAGGTACAATGAGCAGTTCTTC
D: NA; size: NA; J: TRBJ2-3; V: TRBV9; CDR3: CASSPRGGGMYDTQYF; DNA: TGTGCCAGCAGCCCAAGGGGGGGAGGGATGTACGATACGCAGTATTTT
D: NA; size: NA; J: TRBJ1-1; V: TRBV27; CDR3: CASKLSADTEAFF; DNA: TGTGCCAGCAAATTGTCCGCGGACACTGAAGCTTTCTTT
D: TRBD1; size: many; J: TRBJ1-4; V: TRBV4-3; CDR3: CASSHRDSEKLFF; DNA: TGCGCCAGCAGCCACCGGGACAGTGAAAAACTGTTTTTT
D: TRBD1; size: few; J: TRBJ1-1; V: TRBV11-1; CDR3: CASSLDAGTGSAEAFF; DNA: TGTGCCAGCAGCTTAGACGCCGGGACAGGGAGCGCTGAAGCTTTCTTT
D: NA; size: NA; J: TRBJ2-3; V: TRBV7-9; CDR3: CASQKTDTQYF; DNA: TGTGCCAGCCAAAAAACAGATACGCAGTATTTT
D: TRBD2; size: NA; J: TRBJ2-3; V: TRBV12-3/TRBV12-4; CDR3: CASNRLAGGMDTQYF; DNA: TGTGCCAGCAACCGACTAGCGGGGGGTATGGATACGCAGTATTTT
D: NA; size: few; J: TRBJ1-2; V: TRBV7-8; CDR3: CASSFSSGAHNYGYTF; DNA: TGTGCCAGCAGCTTTAGTTCGGGAGCCCACAACTATGGCTACACCTTC
D: NA; size: NA; J: TRBJ2-2; V: TRBV6-1; CDR3: CASSPYGGRNGELFF; DNA: TGTGCCAGCAGTCCCTATGGGGGGAGGAACGGGGAGCTGTTTTTT
D: NA; size: NA; J: TRBJ2-7; V: TRBV25-1; CDR3: CASPGTHEYEQYF; DNA: TGTGCCAGCCCCGGGACACATGAATACGAGCAGTACTTC
D: NA; size: NA; J: TRBJ1-6; V: TRBV5-1; CDR3: CASSSEGQFNSPLHF; DNA: TGCGCCAGCAGCTCCGAAGGACAGTTTAATTCACCCCTCCACTTT
D: TRBD2; size: NA; J: TRBJ2-1; V: TRBV11-3; CDR3: CASSFSGNVGNEQFF; DNA: TGTGCCAGCAGCTTTAGCGGGAATGTTGGCAATGAGCAGTTCTTC
D: TRBD2; size: few; J: TRBJ2-1; V: TRBV6-2/TRBV6-3; CDR3: CASSRGTSGRVEQFF; DNA: TGTGCCAGCAGCCGAGGGACTAGCGGGAGGGTTGAGCAGTTCTTC
D: NA; size: NA; J: TRBJ2-1; V: TRBV20-1; CDR3: CFARDWGGINEQFF; DNA: TGCTTTGCTAGAGATTGGGGCGGGATCAATGAGCAGTTCTTC
D: NA; size: many; J: TRBJ2-2; V: TRBV10-3; CDR3: CAITVPNTGELFF; DNA: TGTGCCATCACGGTCCCGAACACCGGGGAGCTGTTTTTT
D: NA; size: NA; J: TRBJ2-3; V: TRBV20-1; CDR3: CSARDLMGGSTDTQYF; DNA: TGCAGTGCTAGAGATCTTATGGGCGGGAGCACAGATACGCAGTATTTT
D: TRBD1; size: few; J: TRBJ1-5; V: TRBV6-2/TRBV6-3; CDR3: CASSYSSGGGGLGYQPQHF; DNA: TGTGCCAGCAGTTACTCGAGTGGAGGGGGCGGGTTGGGGTATCAGCCCCAGCATTTT
D: NA; size: many; J: TRBJ2-3; V: TRBV11-2; CDR3: CASSAAGRTDTQYF; DNA: TGTGCCAGCAGCGCCGCGGGACGAACAGATACGCAGTATTTT
D: TRBD2; size: NA; J: TRBJ2-5; V: TRBV19; CDR3: CASSTLAGGQETQYF; DNA: TGTGCCAGTAGTACGCTAGCGGGAGGACAAGAGACCCAGTACTTC
D: TRBD2; size: NA; J: TRBJ2-3; V: TRBV20-1; CDR3: CSARQALAASTDTQYF; DNA: TGCAGTGCTAGACAGGCCCTAGCGGCTAGCACAGATACGCAGTATTTT
D: NA; size: NA; J: TRBJ1-1; V: TRBV7-2; CDR3: CASSKGPNTEAFF; DNA: TGTGCCAGCAGCAAAGGACCGAACACTGAAGCTTTCTTT
D: NA; size: many; J: TRBJ1-2; V: TRBV12-3/TRBV12-4; CDR3: CASSLAPDGYTF; DNA: TGTGCCAGCAGTTTGGCACCCGATGGCTACACCTTC
D: TRBD1; size: NA; J: TRBJ1-1; V: TRBV4-1; CDR3: CASSQAGQGFARNTEAFF; DNA: TGCGCCAGCAGCCAAGCGGGACAGGGATTCGCAAGGAACACTGAAGCTTTCTTT
D: TRBD1; size: few; J: TRBJ2-4; V: TRBV10-3; CDR3: CADVRTGLNAKNIQYF; DNA: TGTGCGGACGTCCGGACAGGGCTTAATGCCAAAAACATTCAGTACTTC
D: NA; size: NA; J: TRBJ2-5; V: TRBV9; CDR3: CASSVRDQYQETQYF; DNA: TGTGCCAGCAGCGTTCGGGATCAGTACCAAGAGACCCAGTACTTC
D: NA; size: NA; J: TRBJ2-5; V: TRBV5-5; CDR3: CASSMTQGGGLETQYF; DNA: TGTGCCAGCAGCATGACACAAGGGGGGGGCTTGGAGACCCAGTACTTC
D: NA; size: many; J: TRBJ2-6; V: TRBV12-3/TRBV12-4; CDR3: CASSFLGFGSGANVLTF; DNA: TGTGCCAGCAGTTTCTTAGGCTTCGGCTCTGGGGCCAACGTCCTGACTTTC
D: NA; size: few; J: TRBJ2-2; V: TRBV5-6; CDR3: CASSFFAGALTGELFF; DNA: TGTGCCAGCAGCTTCTTTGCGGGGGCCCTCACCGGGGAGCTGTTTTTT
D: TRBD2; size: NA; J: TRBJ2-1; V: TRBV5-4; CDR3: CASSLAGGGTYNEQFF; DNA: TGTGCCAGCAGCTTGGCGGGGGGGGGAACCTACAATGAGCAGTTCTTC
D: NA; size: NA; J: TRBJ2-1; V: TRBV7-9; CDR3: CASTPPGAHNEQFF; DNA: TGTGCCAGCACCCCCCCCGGGGCCCACAATGAGCAGTTCTTC
D: NA; size: few; J: TRBJ2-4; V: TRBV20-1; CDR3: CSARDSGRGQYF; DNA: TGCAGTGCTAGAGATAGCGGCAGGGGTCAGTACTTC
D: NA; size: many; J: TRBJ2-1; V: TRBV12-3/TRBV12-4; CDR3: CASSKRGARPNEQFF; DNA: TGTGCCAGCAGTAAACGGGGGGCAAGGCCCAATGAGCAGTTCTTC
D: NA; size: NA; J: TRBJ1-6; V: TRBV7-2; CDR3: CASSLGGLSYNSPLHF; DNA: TGTGCCAGCAGCTTAGGTGGCCTCTCCTATAATTCACCCCTCCACTTT
D: NA; size: NA; J: TRBJ1-5; V: TRBV6-2/TRBV6-3; CDR3: CASSPSEEGGQPQHF; DNA: TGTGCCAGCAGTCCCTCGGAGGAGGGGGGTCAGCCCCAGCATTTT
D: NA; size: NA; J: TRBJ1-1; V: TRBV5-1; CDR3: CASSSPPSRDKTEAFF; DNA: TGCGCCAGCAGCTCCCCTCCGAGTCGGGATAAGACTGAAGCTTTCTTT
D: NA; size: few; J: TRBJ2-1; V: TRBV7-9; CDR3: CASSLAYGDEQFF; DNA: TGTGCCAGCAGCTTAGCGTACGGTGATGAGCAGTTCTTC
D: NA; size: NA; J: TRBJ1-3; V: TRBV4-2; CDR3: CASSQDGSSGNTIYF; DNA: TGTGCCAGCAGCCAAGACGGCAGCTCTGGAAACACCATATATTTT
D: NA; size: few; J: TRBJ2-1; V: TRBV3-1; CDR3: CASSQDRDAPYNEQFF; DNA: TGTGCCAGCAGCCAAGACCGGGACGCCCCCTACAATGAGCAGTTCTTC
D: NA; size: many; J: TRBJ1-2; V: TRBV29-1; CDR3: CSTPTGYGYTF; DNA: TGCAGCACACCGACAGGTTATGGCTACACCTTC